The 3 T cell receptor beta chains below come from one sample, sequenced in a study of T cell responses to AZD1222 COVID-19 vaccine. The table came from immunoSEQ multiplex PCR; TCRdb's copy has only in-frame clones and leaves some out. The sample holds around 130,000 clones, 90% seen once. The sample consisted of peripheral blood, taken 28 days after the second dose of the MenACWY control vaccine. These receptors all stem from an adult who received the MenACWY meningococcal vaccine as a control.

V usage is TRBV30 and J usage is TRBJ1-2; 7 bases map to TRBD1. J gave up 0 bases and V 8 bases, and 9 bases lay outside the gene matches. The length of the CDR3 is 14 residues. Germline V lookup: CDR1 GTSNPN, CDR2 SVGIG (reference sequence). The CDR3 sequence is CASHRDRPNYGYTF. The CDR3 DNA reads as TGTGCCAGCCACCGGGACAGACCTAACTATGGCTACACCTTC.

The chain uses TRBV30 and TRBJ1-3; D is ambiguous. The V and J ends lost 1 base and 2 bases respectively, with 9 bases between them. This CDR3 region has 14 residues. Looked up from germline, CDR1 is GTSNPN and CDR2 is SVGIG (reference sequence). CDR3 nucleotide sequence: TGTGCCTGGAGTGCTGCAGGAGCTGGAAACACCATATATTTT. This gives the protein CAWSAAGAGNTIYF.

The chain recombines TRBV10-1 with TRBJ1-1, with D maybe TRBD1 (5 bases). Per the germline V gene, CDR1 is WNHNN and CDR2 is SYGVQD (reference sequence). This CDR3 is built from 15 residues. V gave up 1 base and J gave up 1 base, with 10 bases separating them. As DNA, the CDR3 is TGCGCCAGCAGTGAGTTTTTGGGGACGAACACTGAAGCTTTCTTT. Translating it yields CASSEFLGTNTEAFF.